This TCR beta chain was found in a study of PD-1 blockade in classical Hodgkin lymphoma. CDR1 SGHTA and CDR2 FQGTGA come from the germline V gene. The V end lost 5 bases, the J end lost 1 base, and 12 bases lay between the germline ends. There are 15 residues in the CDR3. Sequenced by immunoSEQ multiplex PCR; TCRdb stores in-frame clones only, minus some. The data contain 25,000 to 35,000 clones, just over 70% of them seen just once; the ten biggest clones take up 3.5% to 4%. Autologous stem cell transplantation was followed by relapse in every patient, and brentuximab vedotin exposure varied. This sequence originates from a human donor with classical Hodgkin lymphoma. The chain recombines TRBV7-3 with TRBJ2-1, with D perhaps TRBD1 (6 bases). Sequencing used peripheral blood mononuclear cells (PBMCs), obtained before the second cycle of nivolumab. The CDR3, as DNA: TGTGCCAGCAGCCCCCGGACAGTTTCCTACAATGAGCAGTTCTTC. It translates to CASSPRTVSYNEQFF.